The TCR beta chain under discussion was sequenced for a study of blood T cell repertoires in COVID-19. As for the study in general: Researchers got acute and convalescent COVID-19 samples from the United States, Italy and Spain. PBMCs, B-cell-depleted T cells, or T cells provided the cDNA or gDNA that made up the material.

In the original analysis: Nucleated cell number was recorded as an estimate derived from reference gene primer amplification. Assay: immunoSEQ multiplex PCR; the TCRdb copy retains only in-frame clones and omits some. V and J calls and clone size are given by that table; D and trimming were obtained from the DNA. The table has approximately 260,000 clones, roughly 90% seen once. The J segment lost 2 bases and the V segment lost 6 bases, leaving 11 bases of the junction unmatched. Germline V gene data show CDR1 as KGHSH and CDR2 as LQKENI. The CDR3 is 16 residues long. The chain uses TRBV18 and TRBJ2-3; 7 bases map to TRBD2. The sequenced sample consisted of peripheral blood. The receptor was isolated from a man aged 55-75 years who had recovered from COVID-19. The CDR3 bases are TGTGCCAGCTCCCGTGAGAGACTAGCACACACAGATACGCAGTATTTT. Amino acid sequence: CASSRERLAHTDTQYF.